This T cell receptor (beta chain) emerged from a study of cytomegalovirus exposure and HLA in healthy donors. The primer mix had 60 Vbeta and 13 Jbeta primers. Profiling relied on immunoSEQ multiplex PCR, and the TCRdb table lists in-frame clones only, not all of them. Of about 170,000 clones listed, about 85% are singletons. Turning to this clone: Its target is unknown.

Overall study findings and caveats: In a later analysis, parvovirus B19, influenza, CMV and Epstein-Barr virus appeared linked to several top co-occurrence clusters. The study found most TCR sequences rare, yet found some public TCRs in many donors.

The V gene's germline CDR1 is SGHVS and CDR2 FQNEAQ. J lost 2 bases, V lost 1 base, and 5 bases had no gene match. The CDR3 contains 16 residues. The sample consisted of PBMCs. The source of this sequence is a man aged 30-40 years in good health and CMV-seropositive. The chain couples TRBV7-8 to TRBJ2-1; 7 nucleotides match TRBD2. The CDR3 spells CASSLGTSPPYNEQFF. DNA of the CDR3: TGTGCCAGCAGCTTAGGGACTAGTCCCCCCTACAATGAGCAGTTCTTC.